The rows below give T cell receptor beta chains drawn from one sample of a study of blood T cells in healthy people across ages. TCRdb analysed the 5' RACE reads with MiXCR anew, one entry per CDR3 protein. The sample shows 1 million or so distinct CDR3 sequences, more than 40% of them seen only once. The sequenced material came from blood. The receptors stem from a woman aged 55-70 years in good health. CDR3s include the opening cysteine and the closing phenylalanine or tryptophan. Each record gives: CDR3 protein, CDR3 DNA, D gene, clone size, V gene, J gene. A D gene is named only where the DNA matches it firmly. A clone size is listed for some rows: how often the clone was seen (once, few, many), or a class if it is expanded.

CASSFGATRTGWSSEQYF	TGCGCCAGCAGCTTCGGCGCCACCAGGACAGGGTGGTCAAGCGAGCAGTACTTC	TRBD1	NA	TRBV5-1	TRBJ2-7
CASSRGLAGGPAKTQYF	TGTGCCAGCAGTCGCGGACTAGCGGGAGGGCCCGCAAAGACCCAGTACTTC	TRBD2	NA	TRBV28	TRBJ2-5
CASSLARALHEQFF	TGTGCCAGCAGCTTAGCGCGAGCCCTACATGAGCAGTTCTTC	NA	NA	TRBV7-9	TRBJ2-1
CASSYSILGINEQFF	TGTGCCAGCAGTTACTCGATCCTAGGGATAAATGAGCAGTTCTTC	NA	NA	TRBV6-5	TRBJ2-1
CASSDTTSGRRNEQFF	TGTGCCAGCAGTGACACCACTAGCGGGAGAAGGAATGAGCAGTTCTTC	TRBD2	few	TRBV6-4	TRBJ2-1
CASSPPGQGKSGYTF	TGTGCCAGCAGCCCGCCTGGACAGGGGAAGTCTGGCTACACCTTC	TRBD1	NA	TRBV7-9	TRBJ1-2
CASSQNRACGYTF	TGTGCCAGCAGCCAGAACAGGGCATGTGGCTACACCTTC	NA	NA	TRBV12-3/TRBV12-4	TRBJ1-2
CSALRGPPYNEQFF	TGCAGTGCTCTCCGGGGGCCGCCCTACAATGAGCAGTTCTTC	NA	NA	TRBV20-1	TRBJ2-1
CASRGSMEGRETQYF	TGTGCCAGCAGGGGATCGATGGAGGGTAGAGAGACCCAGTACTTC	NA	NA	TRBV11-2	TRBJ2-5
CATSRGGSGNNEQFF	TGTGCCACCAGCAGAGGGGGGTCGGGAAACAATGAGCAGTTCTTC	NA	NA	TRBV15	TRBJ2-1
CASSPGEYSNQPQHF	TGCGCCAGCAGCCCAGGGGAATATAGCAATCAGCCCCAGCATTTT	NA	once	TRBV5-1	TRBJ1-5
CASSFALLRPDTEAFF	TGTGCCAGCAGCTTCGCCCTCCTTAGGCCGGACACTGAAGCTTTCTTT	NA	NA	TRBV7-9	TRBJ1-1
CASSGTGETQYF	TGTGCCAGCAGCGGGACAGGAGAGACCCAGTACTTC	TRBD1	many	TRBV2	TRBJ2-5
CASSQLAEGAFF	TGTGCCAGCAGCCAATTGGCGGAGGGGGCTTTCTTT	NA	NA	TRBV16	TRBJ1-1
CASSPRAGEREDTQYF	TGTGCCAGCAGCCCGAGGGCAGGGGAGCGTGAAGATACGCAGTATTTT	NA	many	TRBV9	TRBJ2-3
CASSHTTGLNEKLFF	TGTGCCAGCAGCCATACGACAGGGCTTAATGAAAAACTGTTTTTT	TRBD1	NA	TRBV3-1	TRBJ1-4
CASKLRGLNTEAFF	TGTGCCAGCAAATTGAGGGGGCTGAACACTGAAGCTTTCTTT	TRBD1	NA	TRBV6-1	TRBJ1-1
CASSSRQSDTQYF	TGTGCCAGCAGTTCCCGGCAGAGTGATACGCAGTATTTT	NA	NA	TRBV27	TRBJ2-3
CSARTTASYEQYF	TGCAGTGCTAGGACGACAGCCTCCTACGAGCAGTACTTC	NA	NA	TRBV20-1	TRBJ2-7
CASSESGHPTDTQYF	TGCGCCAGCAGTGAGTCGGGACACCCCACAGATACGCAGTATTTT	NA	once	TRBV10-1	TRBJ2-3
CSVPGSGGPYF	TGCAGTGTCCCCGGGTCCGGCGGTCCGTACTTC	NA	NA	TRBV20-1	TRBJ2-7
CASRRGQGPSGTQYF	TGTGCCAGCAGACGGGGACAGGGGCCTTCGGGGACCCAGTACTTC	TRBD1	NA	TRBV6-6	TRBJ2-5
CASSRGRAAKNIQYF	TGTGCCAGCAGCCGAGGTCGCGCTGCCAAAAACATTCAGTACTTC	NA	once	TRBV11-2	TRBJ2-4
CASSPQGAGPVNEQFF	TGTGCCAGCAGCCCGCAGGGAGCGGGGCCAGTCAATGAGCAGTTCTTC	TRBD2	many	TRBV9	TRBJ2-1
CASSSRPPWEAKSYEQYF	TGTGCCAGCAGTTCCCGCCCCCCGTGGGAGGCTAAATCCTACGAGCAGTACTTC	NA	NA	TRBV27	TRBJ2-7
CASSKGLIVEGAGGTDTQYF	TGTGCCAGCAGCAAAGGCTTGATAGTGGAGGGAGCGGGAGGGACAGATACGCAGTATTTT	NA	NA	TRBV21-1	TRBJ2-3
CAISEGLAGVSSYNEQFF	TGTGCCATCAGTGAAGGACTAGCGGGAGTTTCTTCCTACAATGAGCAGTTCTTC	TRBD2	few	TRBV10-3	TRBJ2-1
CSASVGQSTDTQYF	TGCAGTGCTAGCGTGGGACAGAGCACAGATACGCAGTATTTT	TRBD1	NA	TRBV20-1	TRBJ2-3
CASRGDSPYNEQFF	TGTGCCAGCAGAGGGGACAGCCCCTACAATGAGCAGTTCTTC	TRBD1	NA	TRBV6-1	TRBJ2-1
CASSQGGLSYEQYF	TGTGCCAGCAGCCAGGGGGGGCTCTCCTACGAGCAGTACTTC	NA	few	TRBV3-1	TRBJ2-7
CASSFYKTGTNPYF	TGTGCCAGCAGCTTTTATAAGACAGGAACCAACCCGTACTTC	NA	NA	TRBV5-5	TRBJ2-7
CASSQDPVVGENTGELFF	TGTGCCAGCAGCCAAGACCCCGTAGTGGGGGAGAACACCGGGGAGCTGTTTTTT	NA	NA	TRBV4-2	TRBJ2-2
CSARSTGVRTDTQYF	TGCAGTGCTAGGAGTACAGGGGTCCGCACAGATACGCAGTATTTT	TRBD1	NA	TRBV20-1	TRBJ2-3
CAISAGGSNEKLFF	TGTGCCATCAGTGCGGGGGGATCTAATGAAAAACTGTTTTTT	NA	NA	TRBV10-3	TRBJ1-4
CSASLGGQETQYF	TGCAGTGCCAGCTTGGGTGGCCAAGAGACCCAGTACTTC	NA	few	TRBV20-1	TRBJ2-5
CASSYPGAADTQYF	TGTGCCAGCAGCTACCCGGGAGCGGCAGATACGCAGTATTTT	NA	NA	TRBV5-6	TRBJ2-3
CASSSSGREQYF	TGTGCCAGCAGCTCGTCGGGCCGCGAGCAGTACTTC	NA	NA	TRBV7-2	TRBJ2-7
CASSEEQALGYGYTF	TGTGCCAGCAGTGAAGAACAGGCCCTCGGCTATGGCTACACCTTC	NA	NA	TRBV2	TRBJ1-2
CASSLVPSSSYNEQFF	TGTGCCAGCAGCTTAGTCCCTAGCAGCTCCTACAATGAGCAGTTCTTC	NA	few	TRBV7-8	TRBJ2-1
CASSLRDGAPYEQYF	TGTGCCAGCAGTTTACGGGACGGGGCCCCCTACGAGCAGTACTTC	NA	few	TRBV27	TRBJ2-7
CACSDSGGSGHEQFF	TGTGCCTGCAGTGACTCCGGCGGGAGTGGTCATGAGCAGTTCTTC	TRBD2	NA	TRBV6-4	TRBJ2-1
CASSPGGYNEQYF	TGTGCCAGCAGCCCAGGGGGATACAATGAGCAGTACTTC	TRBD1	few	TRBV7-2	TRBJ2-7
CASSVEGGDFTDTQYF	TGTGCCAGCAGCGTAGAGGGGGGAGACTTCACAGATACGCAGTATTTT	NA	NA	TRBV9	TRBJ2-3
CAISTMTSGSSYEQYF	TGTGCCATCAGCACCATGACTAGCGGGAGTTCCTACGAGCAGTACTTC	TRBD2	NA	TRBV10-3	TRBJ2-7
CATGRTAQETQYF	TGTGCCACTGGGCGGACAGCCCAAGAGACCCAGTACTTC	NA	NA	TRBV6-5	TRBJ2-5
CSARGTKTSGRGSEQFF	TGCAGTGCTAGAGGGACGAAGACTAGCGGGAGGGGTAGTGAGCAGTTCTTC	TRBD2	few	TRBV20-1	TRBJ2-1
CASSALNIQYF	TGTGCCAGCAGTGCCCTCAACATTCAGTACTTC	NA	NA	TRBV6-1	TRBJ2-4
CASSLARATSKLFF	TGTGCCAGCAGTTTAGCGAGGGCCACCTCAAAACTGTTTTTT	NA	NA	TRBV12-3/TRBV12-4	TRBJ1-4
CASSPTAGASRRDEQYF	TGTGCCAGCTCCCCCACCGCGGGAGCGTCCCGTCGGGACGAGCAGTACTTC	TRBD2	NA	TRBV18	TRBJ2-7
CASRLWRGDYEQYF	TGCGCCAGCAGGTTGTGGAGGGGGGACTACGAGCAGTACTTC	NA	few	TRBV5-1	TRBJ2-7